This T cell receptor (beta chain) was sequenced for a study of cytomegalovirus exposure and HLA in healthy donors. Germline CDR1 is SGDLS and CDR2 is YYNGEE. With 4 bases clipped from V and 6 bases from J, the junction kept 9 bases outside the gene matches. The CDR3 length is 16 residues. PCR primers comprised 60 Vbeta and 13 Jbeta primers. Repertoires were generated with immunoSEQ multiplex PCR, while TCRdb's copy carries only in-frame clones and drops some. The table includes tens of thousands of clones, less than 80% detected once. Material for sequencing was PBMCs. This clonotype was sampled from a woman aged 45-65 years in good health and CMV-seropositive. The V gene is TRBV9, the J gene TRBJ2-2; 10 nucleotides line up with TRBD1. In DNA form, the CDR3 reads TGTGCCAGCAGCCAGATCCCCGACAGGGGGCCCGGGGAGCTGTTTTTT. Its protein is CASSQIPDRGPGELFF. The variable domain in full, completed from reference TRBV9 and TRBJ2-2, reads DSGVTQTPKHLITATGQRVTLRCSPRSGDLSVYWYQQSLDQGLQFLIQYYNGEERAKGNILERFSAQQFPDLHSELNLSSLELGDSALYFCASSQIPDRGPGELFFGEGSRLTVL.